This record concerns one T cell receptor (beta chain) sequence. This sample is part of a study of blood T cell repertoires in COVID-19. Overall study context: Researchers got acute and convalescent COVID-19 samples from the United States, Italy and Spain.

Germline CDR1 reads SGHRS; CDR2 reads YFSETQ. This CDR3 comprises 15 residues. Trimming at V came to 4 bases and at J to 5 bases, leaving 4 bases not matched to a gene. Assay used: immunoSEQ multiplex PCR; TCRdb lists only in-frame clones, some missing. In the table there are 98,000 or so clones, approximately 91% of which are singletons. The chain has TRBV5-1 and TRBJ2-2; TRBD1 agrees at 11 bases. Sequences were obtained from peripheral blood. The source of this sequence is a human donor in a cohort sampled during active COVID-19. The CDR3 sequence is CASSTDRGLTGELFF. CDR3 DNA sequence: TGCGCCAGCAGCACGGACAGGGGGCTAACCGGGGAGCTGTTTTTT. The variable domain in full, completed from reference TRBV5-1 and TRBJ2-2, reads KAGVTQTPRYLIKTRGQQVTLSCSPISGHRSVSWYQQTPGQGLQFLFEYFSETQRNKGNFPGRFSGRQFSNSRSEMNVSTLELGDSALYLCASSTDRGLTGELFFGEGSRLTVL.